This is a list of T cell receptor beta chains from one sample in a study of cytotoxic CD8 clonotypes in ibrutinib-treated CLL. Profiling relied on immunoSEQ multiplex PCR, and the TCRdb table lists in-frame clones only, not all of them. In the table there are some 140,000 clones, around four fifths of which are singletons. Material: PBMCs, obtained after 24 months of ibrutinib treatment. These receptors were taken from a human donor with chronic lymphocytic leukemia. CDR3s include the opening cysteine and the closing phenylalanine or tryptophan. The order of the fields is J gene, clone size, V gene, D gene, CDR3 length, CDR3 DNA, CDR3 protein. D genes are given only for firm matches. The size entry is marked missing in some rows and otherwise reads once, few, many or a size class.

J: TRBJ1-5; size: NA; V: TRBV10-3; D: NA; length: 16; DNA: TGTGCCATCAGTGAGTCACCCGGGGAGGGCAATCAGCCCCAGCATTTT; CDR3: CAISESPGEGNQPQHF
J: TRBJ1-1; size: NA; V: TRBV18; D: NA; length: 14; DNA: TGTGCCAGCTCACCACAAAGGGTTCACACTGAAGCTTTCTTT; CDR3: CASSPQRVHTEAFF
J: TRBJ2-3; size: few; V: TRBV6-5; D: TRBD2; length: 15; DNA: TGTGCCAGCGGAACTAGCGGGGGCCCCACAGATACGCAGTATTTT; CDR3: CASGTSGGPTDTQYF
J: TRBJ2-7; size: NA; V: TRBV4-2; D: NA; length: 15; DNA: TGTGCCAGCAGCCAAGATTACGAACTGGACAGAAAGAAGTACTTC; CDR3: CASSQDYELDRKKYF
J: TRBJ1-2; size: NA; V: TRBV5-5; D: NA; length: 11; DNA: TGTGCCAGCAGCCGTGATGGGGGACTCACCTTC; CDR3: CASSRDGGLTF
J: TRBJ2-7; size: once; V: TRBV10-3; D: NA; length: 13; DNA: TGTGCCATCAGTGTCCAGGAAGCCCACGAGCAGTACTTC; CDR3: CAISVQEAHEQYF
J: TRBJ1-5; size: NA; V: TRBV12-5; D: NA; length: 13; DNA: TGTGCTAGTGGAAAAAATGGCAATCAGCCCCAGCATTTT; CDR3: CASGKNGNQPQHF
J: TRBJ2-7; size: NA; V: TRBV10-3; D: NA; length: 14; DNA: TGTGCCATCAGTGAGGACAGGAGCTCCTACGAGCAGTACTTC; CDR3: CAISEDRSSYEQYF
J: TRBJ1-6; size: few; V: TRBV9; D: NA; length: 15; DNA: TGTGCCAGCAGCGTAGAAACAGGGATGGGATCACCCCTCCACTTT; CDR3: CASSVETGMGSPLHF
J: TRBJ1-2; size: NA; V: TRBV6-1; D: TRBD1; length: 14; DNA: TGTGCCAGCAGATGGACAGGTGACGCCTATGGCTACACCTTC; CDR3: CASRWTGDAYGYTF
J: TRBJ2-1; size: NA; V: TRBV30; D: NA; length: 13; DNA: TGTGCCTGGAGTGTATTAGGCTACAATGAGCAGTTCTTC; CDR3: CAWSVLGYNEQFF
J: TRBJ1-6; size: NA; V: TRBV5-1; D: NA; length: 13; DNA: TGCGCCAGCATGTTGGGGGGGGATTCACCCCTCCACTTT; CDR3: CASMLGGDSPLHF
J: TRBJ1-4; size: NA; V: TRBV15; D: NA; length: 15; DNA: TGTGCCACCAGCAGAGGCGCGGTACACACCGAAAAACTGTTTTTT; CDR3: CATSRGAVHTEKLFF
J: TRBJ1-6; size: NA; V: TRBV7-8; D: NA; length: 14; DNA: TGTGCCAGCAGCTCCAGGGGTCCCAATTCACCCCTCCACTTT; CDR3: CASSSRGPNSPLHF
J: TRBJ1-1; size: NA; V: TRBV25-1; D: NA; length: 12; DNA: TGTGCCAGCAGTGACCGACGGGGTGAAGCTTTCTTT; CDR3: CASSDRRGEAFF
J: TRBJ1-6; size: NA; V: TRBV19; D: NA; length: 15; DNA: TGTGCCAGTAGTCCGTCGAGGGGTTCGCAGTCACCCCTCCACTTT; CDR3: CASSPSRGSQSPLHF
J: TRBJ1-6; size: NA; V: TRBV28; D: NA; length: 16; DNA: TGTGCCAGCAGTTTAGAGGCCTTCTCCTATAATTCACCCCTCCACTTT; CDR3: CASSLEAFSYNSPLHF
J: TRBJ2-7; size: NA; V: TRBV5-4; D: NA; length: 15; DNA: TGTGCCAGCAGCTCCCGGTCGGGCAGCTCCTACGAGCAGTACTTC; CDR3: CASSSRSGSSYEQYF
J: TRBJ1-2; size: NA; V: TRBV5-1; D: TRBD1; length: 13; DNA: TGCGCCAGCAGCCCGACAGGGCTGGGAGGCTACACCTTC; CDR3: CASSPTGLGGYTF
J: TRBJ2-1; size: NA; V: TRBV7-2; D: NA; length: 17; DNA: TGTGCCAGCAGCTTAAGGGCGGCGGGGGCGACCTACAATGAGCAGTTCTTC; CDR3: CASSLRAAGATYNEQFF
J: TRBJ1-5; size: NA; V: TRBV7-6; D: NA; length: 13; DNA: TGTGCCAGCAGCTCCGGGTACAATCAGCCCCAGCATTTT; CDR3: CASSSGYNQPQHF
J: TRBJ1-2; size: NA; V: TRBV6-4; D: NA; length: 14; DNA: TGTGCCAGCAGTGAGGAGGGCACCAACTATGGCTACACCTTC; CDR3: CASSEEGTNYGYTF
J: TRBJ2-5; size: once; V: TRBV25-1; D: NA; length: 15; DNA: TGTGCCAGCAGTAGACCCCAAGGGGACTGGGAGACCCAGTACTTC; CDR3: CASSRPQGDWETQYF
J: TRBJ1-6; size: NA; V: TRBV10-3; D: NA; length: 20; DNA: TGTGCCATCAGTGGTGGTAAAGGTCCTTCTTCCGTCTCCTATAATTCACCCCTCCACTTT; CDR3: CAISGGKGPSSVSYNSPLHF
J: TRBJ2-7; size: NA; V: TRBV19; D: NA; length: 13; DNA: TGTGCCAGTAGTCCCATCGGGCTTGGGGAGCAGTACTTC; CDR3: CASSPIGLGEQYF
J: TRBJ2-7; size: NA; V: TRBV6-5; D: NA; length: 14; DNA: TGTGCCAGCAGTTACGACGGCGCGACGGGCGAGCAGTACTTC; CDR3: CASSYDGATGEQYF
J: TRBJ2-1; size: NA; V: TRBV18; D: NA; length: 15; DNA: TGTGCCAGCTCACCAGGGGTGTCGGGGGACAATGAGCAGTTCTTC; CDR3: CASSPGVSGDNEQFF
J: TRBJ2-1; size: NA; V: TRBV25-1; D: NA; length: 16; DNA: TGTGCCAGCAGTGAATATAAGTGGACAAATAACAATGAGCAGTTCTTC; CDR3: CASSEYKWTNNNEQFF
J: TRBJ1-1; size: NA; V: TRBV6-5; D: TRBD1; length: 14; DNA: TGTGCCAGCAGTTCAACAGGGGGTAGGACTGAAGCTTTCTTT; CDR3: CASSSTGGRTEAFF
J: TRBJ1-5; size: NA; V: TRBV18; D: NA; length: 15; DNA: TGTGCCAGCTCACCACGGCACCCGCCGAATCAGCCCCAGCATTTT; CDR3: CASSPRHPPNQPQHF
J: TRBJ1-1; size: NA; V: TRBV10-3; D: NA; length: 13; DNA: TGTGCCATCAGTGATAATACCGTCACTGAAGCTTTCTTT; CDR3: CAISDNTVTEAFF
J: TRBJ1-2; size: once; V: TRBV6-5; D: TRBD1; length: 14; DNA: TGTGCCAGCAGCCGGACAGGGGTAATCTATGGCTACACCTTC; CDR3: CASSRTGVIYGYTF
J: TRBJ2-3; size: NA; V: TRBV20-1; D: NA; length: 11; DNA: TGCAGCCCTGCCACGACAGATACGCAGTATTTT; CDR3: CSPATTDTQYF
J: TRBJ1-3; size: NA; V: TRBV28; D: TRBD1; length: 15; DNA: TGTGCCAGCAGCGGACAGGGGAGAGGAGGAAACACCATATATTTT; CDR3: CASSGQGRGGNTIYF
J: TRBJ2-4; size: NA; V: TRBV11-3; D: NA; length: 15; DNA: TGTGCCAGCAGCCCACCGGGGAGGTCCAAAAACATTCAGTACTTC; CDR3: CASSPPGRSKNIQYF
J: TRBJ2-7; size: NA; V: TRBV7-9; D: TRBD1; length: 16; DNA: TGTGCCAGCAGCTCCCTAACAGGGGGCATGGGGTACGAGCAGTACTTC; CDR3: CASSSLTGGMGYEQYF
J: TRBJ2-7; size: NA; V: TRBV7-2; D: TRBD2; length: 18; DNA: TGTGCCAGCAGCGCCGGGACTAGCGGGGGGCCCCGATCCTACGAGCAGTACTTC; CDR3: CASSAGTSGGPRSYEQYF
J: TRBJ1-1; size: once; V: TRBV18; D: NA; length: 13; DNA: TGTGCCAGCTCGGCAGCTACGAACACTGAAGCTTTCTTT; CDR3: CASSAATNTEAFF
J: TRBJ2-7; size: NA; V: TRBV6-1; D: NA; length: 11; DNA: TGTGCCAGCAGCGACAACTACGAGCAGTACTTC; CDR3: CASSDNYEQYF
J: TRBJ2-3; size: NA; V: TRBV5-1; D: NA; length: 12; DNA: TGCGCCAGCAGCCGGACCGACGATACGCAGTATTTT; CDR3: CASSRTDDTQYF
J: TRBJ2-5; size: NA; V: TRBV7-9; D: NA; length: 14; DNA: TGTGCCAGCAGCCCCGGAGAATACCAAGAGACCCAGTACTTC; CDR3: CASSPGEYQETQYF
J: TRBJ2-7; size: few; V: TRBV19; D: TRBD2; length: 15; DNA: TGTGCCAGTAGTGCAAGACTAGCGGACTCCTACGAGCAGTACTTC; CDR3: CASSARLADSYEQYF
J: TRBJ1-2; size: NA; V: TRBV6-4; D: TRBD1; length: 14; DNA: TGTGCCAGCAGTGAATGGGACAGTAGTGATGGCTACACCTTC; CDR3: CASSEWDSSDGYTF
J: TRBJ1-1; size: NA; V: TRBV5-5; D: NA; length: 14; DNA: TGTGCCAGCAGCCCCACGACAGGGAACACTGAAGCTTTCTTT; CDR3: CASSPTTGNTEAFF
J: TRBJ1-2; size: once; V: TRBV5-5; D: NA; length: 13; DNA: TGTGCCAGCAGCTTGGTGGGGGCGACCGGCTACACCTTC; CDR3: CASSLVGATGYTF
J: TRBJ1-5; size: NA; V: TRBV10-3; D: NA; length: 14; DNA: TGTGCCATCAGCGATGCAGATAGCAATCAGCCCCAGCATTTT; CDR3: CAISDADSNQPQHF
J: TRBJ2-4; size: NA; V: TRBV10-1; D: NA; length: 16; DNA: TGCGCCAGCAGTGGTAGCAGGGGTCCGGTAAAAAACATTCAGTACTTC; CDR3: CASSGSRGPVKNIQYF
J: TRBJ2-3; size: NA; V: TRBV4-2; D: TRBD2; length: 18; DNA: TGTGCCAGCAGCCAAGATTGGAGTACTAGCGGGGGGGCAGATACGCAGTATTTT; CDR3: CASSQDWSTSGGADTQYF
J: TRBJ2-7; size: NA; V: TRBV9; D: TRBD1; length: 13; DNA: TGTGCCAGCAGCGGCAGGGGGCTGAACGAGCAGTACTTC; CDR3: CASSGRGLNEQYF
J: TRBJ1-1; size: NA; V: TRBV29-1; D: NA; length: 12; DNA: TGCAGCGTTGGGCTTGGCGGGACTGAAGCTTTCTTT; CDR3: CSVGLGGTEAFF
J: TRBJ1-6; size: NA; V: TRBV6-5; D: NA; length: 15; DNA: TGTGCCAGCAGTTACTCAGTGCCATATAATTCACCCCTCCACTTT; CDR3: CASSYSVPYNSPLHF
J: TRBJ1-1; size: few; V: TRBV6-5; D: NA; length: 15; DNA: TGTGCCAGCAGTCCCGGGGTCAGCAAACATTTTGAAGCTTTCTTT; CDR3: CASSPGVSKHFEAFF
J: TRBJ2-1; size: NA; V: TRBV15; D: NA; length: 17; DNA: TGTGCCACCAGCAGAGATTCCTACAGGAGCTCCTACAATGAGCAGTTCTTC; CDR3: CATSRDSYRSSYNEQFF
J: TRBJ1-2; size: NA; V: TRBV5-1; D: NA; length: 15; DNA: TGCGCCAGCAGCGAACAGGCTACCACTAACTATGGCTACACCTTC; CDR3: CASSEQATTNYGYTF
J: TRBJ1-2; size: NA; V: TRBV10-3; D: NA; length: 15; DNA: TGTGCCATCAGTAGCCGGGTTTTAGGAGACTATGGCTACACCTTC; CDR3: CAISSRVLGDYGYTF
J: TRBJ1-5; size: few; V: TRBV7-8; D: TRBD1; length: 15; DNA: TGTGCCAGCAGCTTAGTGCAGGGGGTAGGTCAGCCCCAGCATTTT; CDR3: CASSLVQGVGQPQHF
J: TRBJ1-5; size: NA; V: TRBV6-1; D: NA; length: 13; DNA: TGTGCCAGCAGTACGGCTAGCAATCAGCCCCAGCATTTT; CDR3: CASSTASNQPQHF
J: TRBJ2-7; size: NA; V: TRBV23-1; D: NA; length: 16; DNA: TGCGCCAGCAGTCAATCGGGCCCGCAGAGGTTCTCCGAGCAGTACTTC; CDR3: CASSQSGPQRFSEQYF
J: TRBJ2-4; size: NA; V: TRBV7-8; D: TRBD2; length: 19; DNA: TGTGCCAGCACCAAGGGCGCGGGAGTGCCGATTCTAGCCAAAAACATTCAGTACTTC; CDR3: CASTKGAGVPILAKNIQYF
J: TRBJ2-7; size: once; V: TRBV6-6; D: TRBD2; length: 15; DNA: TGTGCCAGCAGCGAGACTAGCGGATCCCGTTACGAGCAGTACTTC; CDR3: CASSETSGSRYEQYF